This T cell receptor beta chain was retrieved from a study of OX40 agonist ivuxolimab in advanced cancers. About the research overall: Allowance was made for prior anti-PD-1, anti-PD-L1 or anti-CTLA-4 therapy, and roughly 39% had some.

Libraries were prepared by immunoSEQ multiplex PCR; TCRdb keeps only in-frame clonotypes and omits some of them. The sample carries fewer than 90,000 clones, about 85% recorded once. CDR3 size: 15 residues. Per the germline V gene, CDR1 is LNHNV and CDR2 is YYDKDF (reference sequence). V lost 1 base, J lost 6 bases, and 10 bases lay in between. The chain couples TRBV15 to TRBJ2-6; D unresolved. The sample consisted of CD4+ or CD8+ T cells sorted from blood, taken in a trial of the OX40 agonist ivuxolimab. The TCR originated in an adult with an advanced solid tumor such as melanoma, head and neck, liver or kidney cancer. CDR3: CATSRGAGEANVLTF. The CDR3 bases are TGTGCCACCAGCAGAGGAGCCGGCGAGGCCAACGTCCTGACTTTC.